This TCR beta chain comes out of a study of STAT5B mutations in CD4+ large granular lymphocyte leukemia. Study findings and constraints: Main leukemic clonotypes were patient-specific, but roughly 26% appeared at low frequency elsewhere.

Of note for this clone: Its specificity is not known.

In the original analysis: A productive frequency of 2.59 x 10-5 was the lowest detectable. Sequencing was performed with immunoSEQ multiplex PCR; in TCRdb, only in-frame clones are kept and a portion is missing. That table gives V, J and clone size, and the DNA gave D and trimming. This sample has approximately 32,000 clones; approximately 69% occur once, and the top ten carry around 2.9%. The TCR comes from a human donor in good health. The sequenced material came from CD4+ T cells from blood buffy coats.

This CDR3 is CASYAQGKLYGYTF. Here the CDR3 DNA reads TGTGCCAGCTATGCACAGGGTAAGCTCTATGGCTACACCTTC. The chain has TRBV28 and TRBJ1-2, with D possibly TRBD1 on 6 matching bases. This CDR3 comprises 14 residues. Germline V gene data show CDR1 as MDHEN and CDR2 as SYDVKM. V was trimmed by 8 bases and J by 4 bases, leaving 17 bases between them.